Shown below are 2 T cell receptor beta chains from a single sample sequenced in a study of brain T cells in children with intractable seizures (dated by TCRdb to the early 2020s). Read against the paper, the sample's time point label means: blood from clinic visit 5 months post-surgery; TSC patient then seizure free. Library preparation was by the immunoSEQ multiplex PCR assay. TCRdb took this table from immuneACCESS and kept in-frame rearrangements with V and J called. Such tables lack part of the clones; where checked against another copy, unresolved V genes explain under half of the gap, and the rest is unexplained. The table for this sample lists hundreds of thousands of clones; 93% of them were counted only once. Together, the top ten hold approximately 5% of the sample. Here the sequenced sample was peripheral blood, taken more than 4 months after surgery. Receptors were obtained from a boy in the first two years of life with tuberous sclerosis and intractable seizures.

This clone was seen once. The same CDR3 is also encoded by other DNA sequences in this sample. This chain joins TRBV24-1 and TRBJ1-3; D unclear. V shed 7 bases and J shed 0 bases, with 0 bases lying between them. The CDR3 is made up of 11 amino acids. Germline lookup yields CDR1 KGHDR and CDR2 SFDVKD. CDR3 DNA sequence: TGTGCCACCAGCTCTGGAAACACCATATATTTT. It yields the protein CATSSGNTIYF.

This clone was seen just once. The chain has TRBV6-4 and TRBJ2-3, with 12 bases that match TRBD2. With 6 bases clipped from V and 4 bases from J, the junction kept 5 bases outside the gene matches. CDR3 length equals 15 residues. Germline-derived CDR1 and CDR2 are MRHNA and SNTAGT. CDR3 region: CASSATSGGADTQYF. The CDR3 DNA reads as TGTGCCAGCAGCGCGACTAGCGGGGGTGCAGATACGCAGTATTTT.